The source of this TCR beta chain is a study of T-cell memory formation after mild COVID-19. This clonotype was observed a few times. Germline CDR1 is WNHNN and CDR2 is SYGVQD (reference sequence). This CDR3 is 12 amino acids long. Trimming left V 0 bases short and J 4 bases short, with 2 bases between. TCRdb reanalysed the 5' RACE reads using MiXCR and keeps one entry per CDR3 protein. The sample has more than 250,000 distinct CDR3 sequences, 15% to 20% seen once; the top ten hold more than 20%. The sample taken for sequencing was PBMCs or a T cell subset sorted from them (not recorded which). The TCR comes from a man aged 18 to 30 who had mild COVID-19 (a few samples of this study predate the infection). Cell type and time point are not known. The rearrangement uses TRBV10-1 and TRBJ2-3, with D uncertain. DNA for the CDR3: TGCGCCAGCAGTGAGTCGCCAGATACGCAGTATTTT. Protein product: CASSESPDTQYF.